The 14 T cell receptor beta chains below were found in one sample sequenced in a study of patients and donors after allogeneic stem cell transplantation. TCRdb analysed the RT-PCR reads with MiXCR anew, one entry per CDR3 protein. The sample records some 880,000 distinct CDR3 sequences, more than 15% being singletons. Input material: blood, either unsorted or a sorted T cell fraction (not recorded which). The receptors come from a human donor who was either an allogeneic HSCT recipient or a stem cell or donor lymphocyte infusion donor (not recorded which). It is not recorded whose cells these are; they may come from a transplant donor.

The chain's CDR3 is CASSLGRWTGELFF. The CDR3 DNA sequence: TGTGCCAGCAGCTTGGGCCGTTGGACCGGGGAGCTGTTTTTT. J is TRBJ2-2 and V is TRBV5-6, with D uncertain. Germline CDR1 is SGHDT and CDR2 is YYEEEE. This CDR3 region has 14 residues. Trimming took off 0 bases at V and 5 bases at J, with 8 bases between the two ends.

In this sample, this clonotype turned up many times. The rearrangement joins TRBV29-1 to TRBJ2-7; TRBD1 matches 9 bases. CDR3 size: 14 residues. The V segment lost 7 bases and the J segment 1 base; nucleotides outside the gene matches: 8. The V gene's germline CDR1 is SQVTM and CDR2 ANQGSEA. The CDR3 here is CSADGGQGSYEQYF. DNA of the CDR3: TGCAGCGCGGATGGGGGACAGGGATCCTACGAGCAGTACTTC.

The V gene is TRBV4-1, the J gene TRBJ2-3; 9 nucleotides line up with TRBD2. Per the germline V gene, CDR1 is MGHRA and CDR2 is YSYEKL. The CDR3 extends over 17 amino acids. The trim removed 2 bases at V and 0 bases at J, leaving 6 bases unmatched. Here the CDR3 DNA reads TGCGCCAGCAGCCAACTTCAGGGGACTAGCAGCACAGATACGCAGTATTTT. Its protein product is CASSQLQGTSSTDTQYF.

This chain links TRBV4-3 with TRBJ2-3; 11 bases agree with TRBD2. The CDR3 is 18 amino acids. Germline V gene lookup returns CDR1 LGHNA and CDR2 YSLEER. Trimming removed 2 bases from V and 2 bases from J; junction bases left unmatched: 9. As DNA, the CDR3 is TGCGCCAGCAGCCAACTGTGGCGGGGACTAGCGGACACAGATACGCAGTATTTT. Its translation is CASSQLWRGLADTDTQYF.

The gene calls are TRBV10-3 and TRBJ2-7, with 11 bases matching TRBD2. CDR3 size: 15 residues. The V and J ends lost 5 bases and 6 bases, in that order; junction bases with no gene match: 9. Per germline, CDR1 ENHRY and CDR2 SYGVKD. CDR3 amino acids: CAISTTSGSGGEQYF. Written as DNA, the CDR3 is TGTGCCATCAGTACAACTAGCGGGAGCGGGGGCGAGCAGTACTTC.

Only a few counts were recorded for this clonotype. The genes are TRBV9 and TRBJ2-1; D is unclear. The CDR3 consists of 15 residues. Germline V gene sequence: CDR1 SGDLS, CDR2 YYNGEE. V was trimmed by 0 bases and J by 8 bases, leaving 15 bases between them. Written as DNA, the CDR3 is TGTGCCAGCAGCGTAGATGGACGGTCCCGGGATGAGCAGTTCTTC. Its protein is CASSVDGRSRDEQFF.

This clonotype came up a few times. The chain combines TRBV29-1 with TRBJ1-5, with 7 bases that match TRBD1. This CDR3 is built from 14 residues. The germline CDR1 and CDR2 sequences are SQVTM and ANQGSEA. Trimming at V came to 1 base and at J to 9 bases, leaving 9 bases not matched to a gene. CDR3 in DNA: TGCAGCGTTGAAGTCGCCAGGGGGTTTGGGCCCCAGCATTTT. Residues: CSVEVARGFGPQHF.

The rearrangement uses TRBV6-5 and TRBJ2-2; 10 positions agree with TRBD2. Germline V gives CDR1 MNHEY, CDR2 SVGAGI. CDR3 length: 18 residues. Germline trimming cut 2 bases from V and 7 bases from J; bases unmatched to any gene: 13. The chain's CDR3 is CASSYTPGVAGGSGELFF. In DNA form, the CDR3 reads TGTGCCAGCAGTTACACCCCCGGGGTAGCGGGGGGAAGCGGGGAGCTGTTTTTT.

The CDR3 DNA sequence: TGTGCCAGCTCACTCATCCGGGGACAAGGCACAGATACGCAGTATTTT. Translating it yields CASSLIRGQGTDTQYF. The chain joins TRBV18 to TRBJ2-3, with D possibly being TRBD1 (6 bases). Germline V CDR1 and CDR2: KGHSH, LQKENI. This CDR3 is built from 16 residues. V was pared by 4 bases and J by 1 base, with 15 bases between.

The sample holds a few counts of this clonotype. The chain recombines TRBV12-3 or TRBV12-4 with TRBJ1-5; no clear D. Trimming took 7 bases from V and 3 from J, leaving 13 bases between them. The CDR3 runs 14 residues. This chain's CDR3 is CASIARGSNQPQHF. In DNA, the CDR3 is TGTGCCAGCATCGCGCGAGGGTCCAATCAGCCCCAGCATTTT.

This clonotype has only a few counts. The chain has TRBV7-9 and TRBJ2-1; D is perhaps TRBD1 or TRBD2 (5 bases each). CDR1 SEHNR and CDR2 FQNEAQ come from the germline V gene (reference sequence). Trimming shortened V by 1 base and J by 2 bases, and 6 bases separated the two germline ends. This CDR3 spans 14 amino acids. The CDR3 protein is CASSLVGPYNEQFF. CDR3 nucleotide sequence: TGTGCCAGCAGCTTAGTGGGACCCTACAATGAGCAGTTCTTC.

The CDR3 loop reads CASSEQFTGELFF. The CDR3 DNA sequence: TGTGCCAGCAGTGAACAGTTCACCGGGGAGCTGTTTTTT. The V gene is TRBV2, the J gene TRBJ2-2; the D is unclear. This CDR3 is built from 13 residues. The germline V and J ends were trimmed by 2 bases and 4 bases, with 5 bases remaining between them. The germline V gene has CDR1 SNHLY and CDR2 FYNNEI.

This clonotype has ten or more counts. The chain joins TRBV12-3 or TRBV12-4 to TRBJ2-1, with TRBD2 matching 7 bases. This CDR3 contains 16 residues. J lost 2 bases, V lost 4 bases, and 8 bases had no gene match. CDR3 DNA: TGTGCCAGCAGTTCCCTCCCTCTAGCGGCCTACAATGAGCAGTTCTTC. It specifies CASSSLPLAAYNEQFF.

This chain uses TRBV27 with TRBJ1-1; TRBD1 might be the D (6 bases). The CDR3 is 15 amino acids. V lost 8 bases, J lost 4 bases, and 20 bases lay in between. Germline CDR1 is MNHEY and CDR2 is SMNVEV (reference sequence). CDR3: CASRPGTIDGTEAFF. The CDR3 region has the DNA TGTGCCAGCCGACCCGGGACAATTGATGGCACTGAAGCTTTCTTT.